This T cell receptor beta chain originates from a study of blood T cell repertoires in COVID-19. Whole-study context: Samples of COVID-19 (acute and convalescent) were obtained from the United States, Italy and Spain. Sources were T cells, B-cell-depleted T cells, or PBMCs; the material itself was cDNA or gDNA.

CDR3 length: 14 amino acids. Germline CDR1 is SEHNR and CDR2 is FQNEAQ (reference sequence). The germline V and J ends were trimmed by 1 base and 5 bases, with 11 bases remaining between them. In the study's own analysis: From reference gene primer amplification, estimates of nucleated cell counts were derived. Assay used: immunoSEQ multiplex PCR; TCRdb lists only in-frame clones, some missing. The V and J calls and clone size were taken over from that table, and D and trimming were inferred from the DNA. The sample lists 180,000 or so clones; around 83% were seen once. The chain uses TRBV7-9 and TRBJ2-5, with D perhaps matching TRBD1 (7 bases). The clonotype was recovered from a young man with acute or convalescent COVID-19. Sequencing input: peripheral blood. The chain's CDR3 is CASSLGAGGETQYF. The DNA for the CDR3 is TGTGCCAGCAGCTTAGGTGCAGGGGGGGAGACCCAGTACTTC.